This TCR beta chain derives from a study of shared clonotypes between healthy human individuals. Sequencing was performed with immunoSEQ multiplex PCR; in TCRdb, only in-frame clones are kept and a portion is missing. The repertoire holds around 600,000 clones, about 98% seen once, with 0.3% in the top ten. A word on this clone: Its antigen remains unknown.

Per germline, CDR1 SGDLS and CDR2 YYNGEE. This CDR3 is built from 13 residues. V lost 7 bases and J 2 bases, leaving 11 bases between the germline ends. CD45RO negativity and positive selection for CCR7 defined naive CD8 cells, a population that excluded terminally differentiated effector memory CD45RA+ cells. General study results and limits: Sampling covered nothing but blood. Tissue TCR repertoires likely differ from those found in blood. For naive CD4 cells, roughly 4.8% of clonotypes were shared across a handful of donors. The four-donor shared clonotypes exceeded non-shared clonotypes in generation probability, with non-shared ones scoring lower.

V is TRBV9 and J is TRBJ2-3, with D uncertain. The origin of this receptor is a man aged 25-45 years in good health. The sample consisted of naive CD8+ T cells sorted from blood. For the CDR3, the DNA is TGTGCCAGCGGCCCGTTTTCCACAGATACGCAGTATTTT. The encoded protein is CASGPFSTDTQYF.